This passage covers 4 T cell receptor beta chains from one sample sequenced in a study of cytomegalovirus exposure and HLA in healthy donors. PCR involved 60 Vbeta and 13 Jbeta primers. Profiled with immunoSEQ multiplex PCR; TCRdb holds only in-frame clones, not every one. The top ten hold over 2.5% of the sample, which has more than 150,000 clones, 65% to 85% seen once. Sequencing used PBMCs. These receptors all come from a woman aged 45-60 years in good health and CMV-seropositive.

This rearrangement joins TRBV10-3 to TRBJ2-3, with 8 bases fitting TRBD2. CDR3 length equals 15 residues. The germline V gene encodes CDR1 ENHRY and CDR2 SYGVKD. Trimming at V came to 4 bases and at J to 0 bases, leaving 3 bases not matched to a gene. CDR3 sequence reads: CAISAGLASTDTQYF. CDR3 coding DNA: TGTGCCATCAGTGCCGGACTAGCTAGCACAGATACGCAGTATTTT.

The chain couples TRBV13 to TRBJ2-7, with 8 positions matching TRBD1. This CDR3 is 18 amino acids long. Trimming at V came to 7 bases and at J to 0 bases, leaving 17 bases not matched to a gene. Germline V gene sequence: CDR1 PRHDT, CDR2 FYEKMQ (reference sequence). The CDR3 reads CASTLRNRGAYFSYEQYF. CDR3 DNA: TGTGCCAGCACCCTTCGGAACAGGGGGGCCTACTTCTCCTACGAGCAGTACTTC.

The rearrangement joins TRBV6-6 to TRBJ1-1; no firm D call. The germline CDR1 and CDR2 sequences are MNHNY and SVGAGI (reference sequence). The CDR3 sequence is 16 residues long. V lost 2 bases and J lost 1, with 14 bases in between. The CDR3 is CASSYPPAGWNTEAFF. In nucleotides, the CDR3 is TGTGCCAGCAGTTACCCCCCAGCGGGCTGGAACACTGAAGCTTTCTTT.

This chain connects TRBV29-1 to TRBJ2-4; TRBD1 might be the D (6 bases). The ends were cut back, 4 bases at V and 7 bases at J, with 14 bases in the middle. CDR3 length: 13 amino acids. CDR1 is SQVTM and CDR2 is ANQGSEA in the germline V gene. As DNA, the CDR3 is TGCAGCGTTGTTACGGACAGTGGGAACATTCAGTACTTC. As protein: CSVVTDSGNIQYF.